This is a list of T cell receptor beta chains from one sample in a study of blood T cells in healthy people across ages. One entry per CDR3 protein, called by TCRdb with MiXCR from the 5' RACE reads. This table has some 1.7 million distinct CDR3 sequences, under 30% appearing once. Material: blood. Source of these receptors: a woman aged 30 to 39 in good health. The CDR3 runs from the conserved cysteine through the conserved F or W. The D gene is left open where the match is weak. Clone sizes are given selectively: once, few, many, or a class where the clone is expanded.

TRBJ2-2 TRBD2 TRBV18 few CASSRTSEELFF TGTGCCAGCTCACGCACTAGCGAGGAGCTGTTTTTT
TRBJ1-4 NA TRBV6-1 few CASSAETRGAGKLFF TGTGCCAGCAGTGCTGAAACAAGGGGGGCCGGAAAACTGTTTTTT
TRBJ2-7 NA TRBV7-6 NA CASSFGGTLGSYEQDF TGTGCCAGCAGCTTTGGAGGAACTTTGGGCTCCTACGAGCAGGACTTC
TRBJ1-2 NA TRBV6-5 few CASSTFAGSYGYTF TGTGCCAGCAGTACTTTCGCAGGGTCCTATGGCTACACCTTC
TRBJ1-2 NA TRBV7-9 NA CASSSETGARGGYTF TGTGCCAGCAGTTCTGAGACAGGAGCCCGAGGTGGCTACACCTTC
TRBJ2-7 TRBD2 TRBV5-5 NA CVSRTSGSYEQYF TGTGTCAGCAGAACTAGCGGGAGCTACGAGCAGTACTTC
TRBJ2-1 TRBD2 TRBV6-4 NA CASSDGGGLYNEQFF TGTGCCAGCAGTGACGGCGGGGGGCTATACAATGAGCAGTTCTTC
TRBJ2-1 TRBD2 TRBV4-2 many CASSRGLAGGSNEQFF TGTGCCAGCAGCCGGGGACTAGCGGGGGGGTCCAATGAGCAGTTCTTC
TRBJ2-1 NA TRBV9 few CASSVGFRNEQFF TGTGCCAGCAGCGTGGGTTTTCGGAATGAGCAGTTCTTC
TRBJ2-3 TRBD2 TRBV3-1 NA CASSLTRTSGGGTDTQYF TGTGCCAGCAGCCTGACTCGGACTAGCGGGGGGGGCACAGATACGCAGTATTTT
TRBJ2-3 TRBD2 TRBV9 few CASSVGGTSVTDTQYF TGTGCCAGCAGCGTAGGGGGGACTAGCGTCACAGATACGCAGTATTTT
TRBJ2-7 TRBD2 TRBV12-3/TRBV12-4 NA CASSKGWGGEQYF TGTGCCAGTTCGAAGGGCTGGGGGGGCGAGCAGTACTTC
TRBJ2-1 NA TRBV9 NA CTSSVHGASNEQFF TGTACCAGCAGCGTACATGGGGCCTCCAATGAGCAGTTCTTC
TRBJ1-2 NA TRBV29-1 NA CSAWGNLGYGYTF TGCAGCGCATGGGGAAATTTGGGCTATGGCTACACCTTC
TRBJ2-4 TRBD2 TRBV12-3/TRBV12-4 NA CASSFGGLAGGPGNIQYF TGTGCCAGCAGTTTTGGTGGCCTAGCGGGAGGGCCAGGGAACATTCAGTACTTC
TRBJ2-6 NA TRBV25-1 NA CASSKIGAEGANVRTF TGTGCCAGCAGCAAGATCGGGGCGGAAGGGGCCAACGTCCGGACTTTC
TRBJ1-2 TRBD1 TRBV20-1 NA CSAARTGAPGGYTF TGCAGTGCGGCCCGGACAGGCGCCCCGGGGGGCTACACCTTC
TRBJ2-3 NA TRBV9 NA CASSVLFTDTQYF TGTGCCAGCAGCGTTCTTTTCACAGATACGCAGTATTTT
TRBJ2-5 NA TRBV2 NA CASRWWGRETQYF TGTGCCAGCAGATGGTGGGGGCGCGAGACCCAGTACTTC
TRBJ1-2 TRBD1 TRBV3-1 once CASSHTGQENYGYTF TGTGCCAGCAGCCATACCGGACAGGAGAACTATGGCTACACCTTC
TRBJ2-5 NA TRBV15 NA CATSRGPTQETQYF TGTGCCACCAGCAGAGGCCCTACCCAAGAGACCCAGTACTTC
TRBJ1-6 TRBD1 TRBV10-2 NA CASRRGTGDSPLHF TGCGCCAGCAGGAGGGGGACAGGGGACTCACCCCTCCACTTT
TRBJ2-1 TRBD2 TRBV4-2 NA CASTSGGGNEQFF TGTGCCAGCACTAGCGGGGGGGGCAATGAGCAGTTCTTC
TRBJ2-4 NA TRBV11-2 NA CASSSIGGLGDIQYF TGTGCCAGCAGCTCCATCGGGGGCCTAGGGGACATTCAGTACTTC
TRBJ2-7 NA TRBV7-2 many CASSLGVGGIEGYEQYF TGTGCCAGCAGCTTAGGGGTCGGAGGGATCGAAGGCTACGAGCAGTACTTC
TRBJ2-1 TRBD2 TRBV28 many CASSLADPGTSYNEQFF TGTGCCAGCAGTTTAGCCGATCCCGGGACTAGCTACAATGAGCAGTTCTTC
TRBJ1-5 NA TRBV20-1 NA CSAGAGDQPQHF TGCAGTGCGGGAGCAGGGGATCAGCCCCAGCATTTT
TRBJ1-4 TRBD1 TRBV7-2 NA CASSMTGWGEKLFF TGTGCCAGCAGCATGACAGGGTGGGGTGAAAAACTGTTTTTT
TRBJ2-1 TRBD2 TRBV30 few CAWSWVGGRDNEQFF TGTGCCTGGTCCTGGGTCGGAGGGAGGGACAATGAGCAGTTCTTC
TRBJ2-5 NA TRBV28 few CASSLPTGPLRETQYF TGTGCCAGCAGTTTACCGACAGGACCATTGAGGGAGACCCAGTACTTC
TRBJ2-1 NA TRBV19 NA CASSIGPDGEQFF TGTGCCAGTAGTATTGGTCCGGACGGTGAGCAGTTCTTC
TRBJ2-5 TRBD2 TRBV25-1 NA CANSEAGGTIRTQYF TGTGCCAACAGTGAAGCGGGTGGGACTATTCGGACCCAGTACTTC
TRBJ2-1 TRBD1 TRBV7-8 NA CASIGGQNFHQFF TGTGCCAGCATAGGGGGACAGAATTTCCACCAGTTCTTC
TRBJ2-1 NA TRBV12-3/TRBV12-4 NA CASSPGMEYNEQFF TGTGCCAGCAGTCCCGGTATGGAGTATAATGAGCAGTTCTTC
TRBJ1-4 NA TRBV12-3/TRBV12-4 many CASSLLTDLLFF TGTGCCAGCAGTTTGCTCACGGATTTGCTGTTTTTT
TRBJ1-5 NA TRBV5-1 NA CAVGVPCNQPQHF TGCGCCGTCGGGGTGCCTTGCAATCAGCCCCAGCATTTT
TRBJ1-2 NA TRBV24-1 few CATSDELGNYGYTF TGTGCCACCAGTGATGAGTTGGGTAACTATGGCTACACCTTC
TRBJ1-2 NA TRBV27 few CASSSLSPQGQKGDYGYTF TGTGCCAGCAGTTCGTTATCCCCACAAGGACAGAAGGGGGACTATGGCTACACCTTC
TRBJ1-5 TRBD1 TRBV27 NA CASSLRQGAHQPQHF TGTGCCAGCAGTTTAAGGCAGGGGGCCCATCAGCCCCAGCATTTT
TRBJ2-7 TRBD1 TRBV4-3 many CASSQDSTGGSYEQYF TGCGCCAGCAGCCAAGATTCGACAGGGGGCTCCTACGAGCAGTACTTC
TRBJ2-7 TRBD2 TRBV18 NA CASSSGGVGYNEQYF TGTGCCAGCTCTTCGGGGGGGGTCGGCTACAATGAGCAGTACTTC
TRBJ2-1 TRBD2 TRBV12-3/TRBV12-4 few CASRKREVTEQFF TGTGCCAGCCGGAAGCGGGAGGTAACTGAGCAGTTCTTC
TRBJ2-1 NA TRBV24-1 NA CATGQTGASYNEQFF TGTGCCACCGGCCAGACAGGAGCCTCCTACAATGAGCAGTTCTTC
TRBJ1-1 TRBD1 TRBV14 NA CASSQVQGAGEAFF TGTGCCAGCAGCCAGGTACAGGGGGCTGGTGAAGCTTTCTTT
TRBJ2-7 TRBD2 TRBV12-3/TRBV12-4 NA CASSLTVGGDYEQYF TGTGCCAGCAGTTTGACCGTCGGGGGGGACTACGAGCAGTACTTC
TRBJ2-7 NA TRBV7-9 few CASSLGADGAEQYF TGTGCCAGCAGCTTGGGTGCCGACGGAGCGGAGCAGTACTTC
TRBJ1-2 NA TRBV4-2 few CASSQDVPGVIYGYTF TGTGCCAGCAGCCAAGATGTTCCAGGGGTTATCTATGGCTACACCTTC
TRBJ2-1 NA TRBV6-2/TRBV6-3 few CASSYGLLGVGNEQFF TGTGCCAGCAGTTACGGACTACTCGGGGTGGGCAATGAGCAGTTCTTC
TRBJ2-3 NA TRBV7-2 NA CASSLAAGPGSTDTQYF TGTGCCAGCAGCTTAGCAGCCGGGCCGGGCAGCACAGATACGCAGTATTTT
TRBJ2-1 TRBD2 TRBV9 NA CASSDGTSGGVNNEQFF TGTGCCAGCAGCGATGGGACTAGCGGGGGGGTAAACAATGAGCAGTTCTTC
TRBJ1-2 NA TRBV7-2 few CASSLEPPGVGIGYTF TGTGCCAGCAGCTTAGAACCCCCGGGGGTGGGTATTGGCTACACCTTC